These 19 T cell receptor beta chains were sequenced from one sample in a study of identical twins. TCRdb passed the 5' RACE reads through MiXCR, listing each CDR3 protein once. The table lists about 240,000 distinct CDR3 sequences, roughly 13% of them singletons. The same specimen was also included in a second study, on yellow fever vaccine responses in identical twins.

The sequenced material came from memory (CD45RO+) T cells sorted from blood. Receptors were obtained from a woman aged 18 to 35 in good health.

Worth noting for this clonotype: Its ends do not fully match the called genes, so a read error is possible. This rearrangement joins TRBV20-1 to TRBJ2-7; 9 bases agree with TRBD2. Germline CDR1 DFQATT, CDR2 SNEGSKA (reference sequence). The CDR3 has 13 residues. The CDR3 DNA follows: TGCAGTGCTAGGGGGACTAGCATCCACGAGCAGTACTTT. Its protein product is CSARGTSIHEQYF.

The chain has TRBV18 and TRBJ2-2; the match to TRBD1 covers 10 bases. The CDR3 is 20 residues long. In germline, CDR1 is KGHSH, CDR2 LQKENI. V lost 2 bases and J lost 0; bases outside the gene matches: 12. As DNA, the CDR3 is TGTGCCAGCTCACCAATCACGCCAACGACAGGGGGCCCGAACACCGGGGAGCTGTTTTTT. Its protein is CASSPITPTTGGPNTGELFF.

This clonotype was seen repeatedly, ten times or more. The chain joins TRBV10-3 to TRBJ2-7; D gene ambiguous. Trimming took off 10 bases at V and 5 bases at J, with 15 bases between the two ends. From germline, CDR1 is ENHRY and CDR2 SYGVKD. The CDR3 extends over 12 amino acids. The CDR3: CATSLSDNEQYF. The CDR3 DNA reads as TGTGCCACCTCCTTGTCAGATAACGAGCAGTACTTC.

The table lists this clonotype with many counts. V usage is TRBV5-6 and J usage is TRBJ2-1; TRBD2 might be the D (6 bases). Germline CDR1 SGHDT, CDR2 YYEEEE. This CDR3 contains 13 residues. Trimming shortened V by 0 bases and J by 10 bases, and 11 bases separated the two germline ends. The CDR3 sequence: CASSLAVGGEQFF. CDR3 bases: TGTGCCAGCAGCTTGGCTGTAGGAGGGGAGCAGTTCTTC.

This rearrangement joins TRBV7-2 to TRBJ1-1; D is uncertain. Germline CDR1 is SGHTA and CDR2 is FQGNSA. V lost 2 bases, J lost 1 base, and 8 bases lay in between. The CDR3 loop spans 14 amino acids. CDR3 region: CASSLSAGNTEAFF. CDR3 coding DNA: TGTGCCAGCAGCTTATCGGCAGGGAACACTGAAGCTTTCTTT.

This clonotype was counted at least ten times. The rearrangement joins TRBV5-1 to TRBJ2-5; 11 bases line up with TRBD2. This CDR3 contains 15 residues. Trimming cost V 4 bases and J 2 bases; bases outside gene matches: 4. CDR1 SGHRS and CDR2 YFSETQ come from the germline V gene. CDR3 region: CASSTGLAVQETQYF. CDR3 DNA: TGCGCCAGCAGCACGGGACTAGCGGTACAAGAGACCCAGTACTTC.

In this sample, this clonotype turned up a few times. The rearrangement uses TRBV6-1 and TRBJ2-1; 7 bases match TRBD1. The CDR3 covers 15 residues. V gave up 6 bases and J gave up 0 bases; unmatched junction bases: 5. In germline, CDR1 is MNHNS, CDR2 SASEGT. The CDR3 DNA reads as TGTGCCAGCAGGCCAGACAGGGCCTCCTACAATGAGCAGTTCTTC. Translation: CASRPDRASYNEQFF.

The V gene is TRBV5-6, the J gene TRBJ2-1, with D maybe TRBD1 (5 bases). CDR3 length: 14 residues. Germline V CDR1 and CDR2: SGHDT, YYEEEE. V was cut by 5 bases and J by 4 bases, with 13 bases left in between. CDR3 region: CASRDRGQYNEQFF. The CDR3 DNA sequence: TGTGCCAGCAGGGATAGGGGCCAATACAATGAGCAGTTCTTC.

As regards this clonotype: A junction boundary mismatches the germline segment, possibly from a read error. This sequence joins TRBV5-5 and TRBJ2-1; 11 bases map to TRBD2. Germline assignment: CDR1 SGHKS and CDR2 YYEKEE (reference sequence). This CDR3 has 15 amino acids. The chain's CDR3 is CASSYNPGTSGASLF. The CDR3 DNA reads as TGTGCCAGCAGTTATAACCCCGGGACTAGCGGCGCAAGTCTCTTC.

The chain is built from TRBV11-2 and TRBJ2-5; 9 bases match TRBD1. Germline trimming cut 4 bases from V and 2 bases from J; bases unmatched to any gene: 5. Per germline, CDR1 SGHAT and CDR2 FQNNGV. The CDR3 covers 15 residues. In DNA, the CDR3 is TGTGCCAGCAGCTCCCCGGACAGGGGACAAGAGACCCAGTACTTC. Protein sequence: CASSSPDRGQETQYF.

The J gene is TRBJ2-4, the V gene TRBV7-2; tentatively, D is TRBD2 (6 bases). The CDR3 loop spans 14 amino acids. Germline values: CDR1 SGHTA, CDR2 FQGNSA. Trimming took 5 bases from V and 6 from J, leaving 14 bases between them. In DNA form, the CDR3 reads TGTGCCAGCAGCCCCAGGGACTCCGGAAACATTCAGTACTTC. Translating it yields CASSPRDSGNIQYF.

This chain links TRBV27 with TRBJ2-3, with 7 positions matching TRBD2. Unmatched junction bases numbered 6, after V lost 5 bases and J lost 7 bases. The CDR3 sequence is 13 residues long. Germline-derived CDR1 and CDR2 are MNHEY and SMNVEV (reference sequence). CDR3 in amino acids: CASSALAEYTQYF. The CDR3 coding sequence is TGTGCCAGCAGTGCGCTAGCGGAGTATACGCAGTATTTT.

This clonotype was found many times. The rearrangement uses TRBV7-3 and TRBJ1-5; tentatively, D is TRBD1 (5 bases). Deletions cut 5 bases from V and 2 bases from J, with 10 bases between. From germline, CDR1 is SGHTA and CDR2 FQGTGA. This CDR3 is 14 amino acids long. The CDR3: CASSPRGGNQPQHF. CDR3 nucleotides: TGTGCCAGCAGCCCGCGGGGGGGCAATCAGCCCCAGCATTTT.

The J gene is TRBJ1-5, the V gene TRBV5-1; no reliable D call. V lost 0 bases and J lost 3, with 7 bases in between. Germline V gene lookup returns CDR1 SGHRS and CDR2 YFSETQ. The CDR3 is made up of 14 amino acids. The CDR3 region has the DNA TGCGCCAGCAGCTTGGACGGGAACAATCAGCCCCAGCATTTT. Its translation is CASSLDGNNQPQHF.

Ten or more counts support this clonotype. This rearrangement joins TRBV12-3 or TRBV12-4 to TRBJ2-7, with a possible D match to TRBD2 (7 bases). Deletions cut 3 bases from V and 3 bases from J, with 12 bases between. The CDR3 sequence is 14 residues long. The CDR3 DNA reads as TGTGCCAGCAGTTTCCGGGGGGCATACTACGAGCAGTACTTC. It yields the protein CASSFRGAYYEQYF.

Details on this clonotype: Here the CDR3 omits its conserved ending phenylalanine or tryptophan, so a read error is the likely source. Because the CDR3's place on the DNA is in doubt, the DNA is left out and the CDR3 is given as listed by TCRdb. The chain is built from TRBV27 and TRBJ2-7; TRBD1, the table's D call, was not compared with the DNA. Per the germline V gene, CDR1 is MNHEY and CDR2 is SMNVEV (reference sequence). The CDR3 is made up of 10 amino acids, end residues included. The CDR3 region is CASSRAATGD.

This clonotype turned up a few times. The chain carries TRBV4-3 and TRBJ2-5, with 13 bases fitting TRBD2. V lost 3 bases and J lost 7; bases outside the gene matches: 11. CDR1 is LGHNA and CDR2 is YSLEER in the germline V gene. This CDR3 has 17 residues. Here the CDR3 reads CASSQKTSGRARGTQYF. The CDR3 DNA reads as TGCGCCAGCAGCCAGAAAACTAGCGGGAGGGCCAGAGGGACCCAGTACTTC.

V gene TRBV6-5 combines with J gene TRBJ1-1, with a tentative D call TRBD1 (5 bases). Trimming left V 2 bases short and J 6 bases short, with 10 bases between. CDR1 is MNHEY, CDR2 SVGAGI, per germline. CDR3 length equals 13 residues. The CDR3 loop is CASSYGGAAEAFF. The CDR3 DNA is TGTGCCAGCAGTTACGGAGGGGCGGCTGAAGCTTTCTTT.

The chain joins TRBV7-2 to TRBJ2-7, with 7 positions matching TRBD1. The CDR3 spans 14 residues. Germline V lookup: CDR1 SGHTA, CDR2 FQGNSA. The V segment lost 5 bases and the J segment 6 bases; nucleotides outside the gene matches: 10. Here the CDR3 DNA reads TGTGCCAGCAGCACTCGGGACAGATGGAGCGAGCAGTACTTC. Protein product: CASSTRDRWSEQYF. The whole variable domain, remainder taken from reference TRBV7-2 and TRBJ2-7, is GAGVSQSPSNKVTEKGKDVELRCDPISGHTALYWYRQSLGQGLEFLIYFQGNSAPDKSGLPSDRFSAERTGGSVSTLTIQRTQQEDSAVYLCASSTRDRWSEQYFGPGTRLTVT.